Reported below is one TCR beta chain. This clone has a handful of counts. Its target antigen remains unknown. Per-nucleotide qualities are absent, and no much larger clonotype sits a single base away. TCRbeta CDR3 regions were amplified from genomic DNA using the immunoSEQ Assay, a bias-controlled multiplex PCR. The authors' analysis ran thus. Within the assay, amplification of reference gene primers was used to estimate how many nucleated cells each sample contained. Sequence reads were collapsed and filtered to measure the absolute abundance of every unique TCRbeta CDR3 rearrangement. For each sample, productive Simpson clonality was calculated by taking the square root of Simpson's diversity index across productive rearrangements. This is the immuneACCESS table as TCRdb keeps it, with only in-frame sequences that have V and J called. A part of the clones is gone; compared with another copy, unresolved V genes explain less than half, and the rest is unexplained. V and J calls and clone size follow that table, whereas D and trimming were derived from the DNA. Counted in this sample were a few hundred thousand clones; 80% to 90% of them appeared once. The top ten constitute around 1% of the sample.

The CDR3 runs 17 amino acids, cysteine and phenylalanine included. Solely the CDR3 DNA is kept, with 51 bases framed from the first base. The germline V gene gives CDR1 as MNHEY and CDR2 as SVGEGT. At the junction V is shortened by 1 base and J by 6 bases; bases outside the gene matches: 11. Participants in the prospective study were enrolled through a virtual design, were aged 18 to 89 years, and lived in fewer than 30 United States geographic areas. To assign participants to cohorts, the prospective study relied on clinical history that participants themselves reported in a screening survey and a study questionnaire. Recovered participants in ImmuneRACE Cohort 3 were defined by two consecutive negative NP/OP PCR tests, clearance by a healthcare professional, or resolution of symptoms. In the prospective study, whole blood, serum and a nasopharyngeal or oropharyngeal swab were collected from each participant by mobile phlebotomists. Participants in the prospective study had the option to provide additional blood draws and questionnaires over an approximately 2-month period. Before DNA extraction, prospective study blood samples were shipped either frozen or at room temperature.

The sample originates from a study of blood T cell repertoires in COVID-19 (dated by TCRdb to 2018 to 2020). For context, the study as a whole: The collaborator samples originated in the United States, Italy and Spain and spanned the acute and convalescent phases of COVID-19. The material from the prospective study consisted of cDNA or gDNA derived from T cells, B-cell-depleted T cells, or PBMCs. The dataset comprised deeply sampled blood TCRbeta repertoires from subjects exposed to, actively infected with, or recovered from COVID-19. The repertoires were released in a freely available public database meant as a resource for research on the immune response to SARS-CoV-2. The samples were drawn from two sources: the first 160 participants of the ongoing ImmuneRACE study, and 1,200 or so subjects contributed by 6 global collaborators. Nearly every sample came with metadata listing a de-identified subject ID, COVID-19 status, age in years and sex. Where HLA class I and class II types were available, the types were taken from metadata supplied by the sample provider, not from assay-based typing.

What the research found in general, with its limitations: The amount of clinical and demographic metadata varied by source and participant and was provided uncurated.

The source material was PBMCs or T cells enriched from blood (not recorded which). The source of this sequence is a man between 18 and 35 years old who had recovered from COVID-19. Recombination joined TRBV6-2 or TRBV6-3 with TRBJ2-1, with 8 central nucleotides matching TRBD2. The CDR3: CASSYFAGTRFGNEQFF. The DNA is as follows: TGTGCCAGCAGTTACTTCGCCGGGACTAGATTTGGCAATGAGCAGTTCTTC.